The 16 T cell receptor beta chains reported below all come from one sample, sequenced in a study of blood T cell repertoires in COVID-19. TCRdb's copy holds only in-frame clones and misses some; the assay was immunoSEQ multiplex PCR. This sample has more than 200,000 clones, with 80% to 85% found just once. The sequencing input was peripheral blood. Every receptor here comes from a man aged 45 to 65 with active or convalescent COVID-19.

The chain is built from TRBV7-7 and TRBJ2-7; 11 bases agree with TRBD1. In germline, CDR1 is SSHAT, CDR2 FNYEAQ (reference sequence). The ends lost 3 bases at V and 0 bases at J; junction bases unmatched: 1. The length of the CDR3 is 15 residues. CDR3 nucleotide sequence: TGTGCCAGCAGCTTGGGACAGGGGGTCTCCTACGAGCAGTACTTC. Translation: CASSLGQGVSYEQYF. Variable domain in full (rest from reference TRBV7-7 and TRBJ2-7): GAGVSQSPRYKVTKRGQDVTLRCDPISSHATLYWYQQALGQGPEFLTYFNYEAQPDKSGLPSDRFSAERPEGSISTLTIQRTEQRDSAMYRCASSLGQGVSYEQYFGPGTRLTVT.

At least ten counts were recorded for this clone. V gene TRBV4-3 combines with J gene TRBJ2-1; tentative D call: TRBD2 (6 bases). Germline lookup yields CDR1 LGHNA and CDR2 YSLEER. Trimming took 0 bases from V and 4 from J, leaving 13 bases between them. This CDR3 has 16 amino acids. CDR3 region: CASSQDAAGYYNEQFF. The DNA for the CDR3 is TGCGCCAGCAGCCAAGACGCAGCGGGCTATTACAATGAGCAGTTCTTC.

The V gene is TRBV19, the J gene TRBJ2-1, with 9 bases that match TRBD2. The V and J ends lost 3 bases and 8 bases, in that order; junction bases with no gene match: 8. There are 15 residues in the CDR3. Per germline, CDR1 LNHDA and CDR2 SQIVND (reference sequence). The CDR3 sequence: CASSIGGGAVDEQFF. CDR3 sequence (DNA): TGTGCCAGTAGTATCGGCGGGGGGGCCGTCGATGAGCAGTTCTTC.

J is TRBJ2-5 and V is TRBV19; the D is unclear. Per germline, CDR1 LNHDA and CDR2 SQIVND (reference sequence). V was trimmed by 4 bases and J by 1 base, leaving 13 bases between them. The CDR3 is 15 residues long. The CDR3 DNA is TGTGCCAGTAGTACTCCGGGTTTAGGCCAAGAGACCCAGTACTTC. Its translation: CASSTPGLGQETQYF.

This clone was picked up a small number of times. The V gene is TRBV29-1, the J gene TRBJ1-1, with a possible D match to TRBD1 (6 bases). This CDR3 comprises 13 residues. The ends were cut back, 4 bases at V and 1 base at J, with 10 bases in the middle. Germline V CDR1 and CDR2: SQVTM, ANQGSEA. CDR3 coding DNA: TGCAGCGTTGGAGAAGGGGGGAACACTGAAGCTTTCTTT. It is translated as CSVGEGGNTEAFF.

This sequence joins TRBV6-5 and TRBJ1-5; 8 nucleotides agree with TRBD1. Unmatched junction bases numbered 11, after V lost 6 bases and J lost 7 bases. Germline values: CDR1 MNHEY, CDR2 SVGAGI. The length of the CDR3 is 15 residues. CDR3 nucleotides: TGTGCCAGCAGAGCGACAGGGGCCACTGGACAGCCCCAGCATTTT. It specifies CASRATGATGQPQHF.

For the CDR3, the DNA is TGTGCCAGCAGCCAAGGGGACAGGGAGGATTCACCCCTCCACTTT. Translated, it gives CASSQGDREDSPLHF. This rearrangement joins TRBV4-2 to TRBJ1-6; 9 positions agree with TRBD1. CDR3 size: 15 residues. With 1 base clipped from V and 8 bases from J, the junction kept 3 bases outside the gene matches. Per the germline V gene, CDR1 is LGHNA and CDR2 is YNFKEQ.

The rearrangement joins TRBV30 to TRBJ1-1, with D perhaps TRBD1 (5 bases). The CDR3 runs to 13 residues. The germline gives CDR1 GTSNPN, CDR2 SVGIG (reference sequence). Trimming stripped 0 bases from V and 5 bases from J, with 10 bases between. DNA of the CDR3: TGTGCCTGGAGTGTACCAGGGAGGACTGAAGCTTTCTTT. Translating it yields CAWSVPGRTEAFF. Combining the CDR3 with reference TRBV30 and TRBJ1-1 gives the whole variable domain SQTIHQWPATLVQPVGSPLSLECTVEGTSNPNLYWYRQAAGRGLQLLFYSVGIGQISSEVPQNLSASRPQDRQFILSSKKLLLSDSGFYLCAWSVPGRTEAFFGQGTRLTVV.

This chain uses TRBV19 with TRBJ2-7; 7 bases match TRBD1. Germline CDR1 is LNHDA and CDR2 is SQIVND (reference sequence). The CDR3 has 13 amino acids. Germline trimming cut 4 bases from V and 5 bases from J; bases unmatched to any gene: 5. The CDR3 loop reads CASSNLGQDEQYF. The CDR3 DNA sequence: TGTGCCAGTAGTAACCTAGGACAGGACGAGCAGTACTTC.

The CDR3 sequence is CASSALGNYGYTF. CDR3 nucleotides: TGTGCCAGCAGCGCCCTTGGCAACTATGGCTACACCTTC. The chain recombines TRBV9 with TRBJ1-2; no clear D. This CDR3 region has 13 residues. Trimming took off 3 bases at V and 2 bases at J, with 8 bases between the two ends. The germline gives CDR1 SGDLS, CDR2 YYNGEE.

V and J are TRBV30 and TRBJ1-2; TRBD1 matches at 9 bases. CDR1 and CDR2 from the germline V gene are GTSNPN and SVGIG (reference sequence). J was trimmed by 3 bases and V by 0 bases; bases with no gene match: 5. This CDR3 has 15 amino acids. CDR3 residues: CAWSVWDRADYGYTF. As DNA, the CDR3 is TGTGCCTGGAGTGTATGGGACAGGGCAGACTATGGCTACACCTTC.

J is TRBJ2-2 and V is TRBV7-6; 12 positions match TRBD2. Trimming removed 1 base from V and 0 bases from J; junction bases left unmatched: 6. This CDR3 is built from 19 residues. Germline loops: CDR1 SGHVS, CDR2 FNYEAQ. The CDR3 DNA is TGTGCCAGCAGCTTAGTCGGCCTAGCGGGGGGGCCGAACACCGGGGAGCTGTTTTTT. It encodes CASSLVGLAGGPNTGELFF.

The rearrangement joins TRBV6-5 to TRBJ2-7, with 7 bases aligning to TRBD2. Germline V lookup: CDR1 MNHEY, CDR2 SVGAGI. The CDR3 is 14 amino acids. Germline trimming cut 3 bases from V and 5 bases from J; bases unmatched to any gene: 7. Here the CDR3 reads CASSYSGRVDEQYF. CDR3 nucleotide sequence: TGTGCCAGCAGTTATAGCGGGCGGGTGGACGAGCAGTACTTC.

The genes are TRBV2 and TRBJ2-7; D unclear. V was clipped by 6 bases and J by 0 bases, with 6 bases between them. CDR1 is SNHLY and CDR2 is FYNNEI in the germline V gene. The length of the CDR3 is 12 residues. CDR3 sequence (DNA): TGTGCCAGCAGACAGACCTCCTACGAGCAGTACTTC. Its translation is CASRQTSYEQYF.

This clone was seen a single time. This chain connects TRBV3-1 (or the pseudogene TRBV3-2) to TRBJ2-2; weak D call: TRBD2 (6 bases). Per the germline V gene, CDR1 is LGHDT and CDR2 is YNNKEL (reference sequence). This CDR3 has 15 amino acids. The V end lost 1 base, the J end lost 6 bases, and 12 bases lay between the germline ends. The CDR3 sequence is CASSQANWGAGELFF. CDR3 nucleotides: TGTGCCAGCAGCCAAGCCAACTGGGGGGCCGGGGAGCTGTTTTTT.

The chain has TRBV5-1 and TRBJ2-3, with D possibly TRBD1 on 6 matching bases. The V end lost 4 bases, the J end lost 2 bases, and 11 bases lay between the germline ends. The CDR3 contains 14 residues. Germline V gene data show CDR1 as SGHRS and CDR2 as YFSETQ. The CDR3 DNA reads as TGCGCCAGCAGCATGGACAGTTACACAGATACGCAGTATTTT. This encodes CASSMDSYTDTQYF.